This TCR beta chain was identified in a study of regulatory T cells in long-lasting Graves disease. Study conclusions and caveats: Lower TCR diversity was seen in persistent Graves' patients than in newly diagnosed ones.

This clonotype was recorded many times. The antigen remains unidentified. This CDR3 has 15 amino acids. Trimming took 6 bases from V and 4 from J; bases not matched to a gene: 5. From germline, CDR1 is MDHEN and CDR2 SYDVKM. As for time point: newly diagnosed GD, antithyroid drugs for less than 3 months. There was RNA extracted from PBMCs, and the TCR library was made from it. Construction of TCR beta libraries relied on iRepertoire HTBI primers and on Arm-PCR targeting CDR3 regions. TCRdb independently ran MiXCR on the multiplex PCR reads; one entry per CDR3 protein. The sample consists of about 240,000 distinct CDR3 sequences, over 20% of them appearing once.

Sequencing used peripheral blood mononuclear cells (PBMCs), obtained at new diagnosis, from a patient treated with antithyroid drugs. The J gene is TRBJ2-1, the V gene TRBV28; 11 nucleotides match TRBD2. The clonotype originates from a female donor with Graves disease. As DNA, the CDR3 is TGTGCCAGCAGATTGACTAGCGGGGAGTACAATGAGCAGTTCTTC. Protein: CASRLTSGEYNEQFF.